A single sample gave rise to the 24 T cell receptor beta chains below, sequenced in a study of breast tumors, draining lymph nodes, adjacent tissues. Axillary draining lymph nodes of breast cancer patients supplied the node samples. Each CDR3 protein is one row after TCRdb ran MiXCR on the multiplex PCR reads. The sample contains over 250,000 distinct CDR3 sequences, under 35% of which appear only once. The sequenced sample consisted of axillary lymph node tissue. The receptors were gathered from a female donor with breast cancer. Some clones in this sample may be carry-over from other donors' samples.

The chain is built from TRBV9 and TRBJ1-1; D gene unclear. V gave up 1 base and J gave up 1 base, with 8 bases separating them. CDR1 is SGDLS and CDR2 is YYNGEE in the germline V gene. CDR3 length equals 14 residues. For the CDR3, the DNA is TGTGCCAGCAGCGTAACCACAAAGAACACTGAAGCTTTCTTT. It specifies CASSVTTKNTEAFF.

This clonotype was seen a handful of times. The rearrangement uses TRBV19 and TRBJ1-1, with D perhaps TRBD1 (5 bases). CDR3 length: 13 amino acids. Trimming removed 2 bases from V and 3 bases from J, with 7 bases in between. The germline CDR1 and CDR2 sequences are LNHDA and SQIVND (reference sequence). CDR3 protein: CASSIQGYTEAFF. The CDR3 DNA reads TGTGCCAGTAGTATACAGGGCTACACTGAAGCTTTCTTT.

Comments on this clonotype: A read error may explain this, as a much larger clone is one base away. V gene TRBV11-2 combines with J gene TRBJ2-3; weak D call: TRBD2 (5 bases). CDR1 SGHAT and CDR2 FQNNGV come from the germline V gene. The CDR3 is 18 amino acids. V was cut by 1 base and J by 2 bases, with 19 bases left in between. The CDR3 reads CASSLAPGARAVTDTQYF. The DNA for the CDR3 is TGTGCCAGCAGCTTAGCCCCGGGTGCGAGGGCCGTCACAGATACGCAGTATTTT.

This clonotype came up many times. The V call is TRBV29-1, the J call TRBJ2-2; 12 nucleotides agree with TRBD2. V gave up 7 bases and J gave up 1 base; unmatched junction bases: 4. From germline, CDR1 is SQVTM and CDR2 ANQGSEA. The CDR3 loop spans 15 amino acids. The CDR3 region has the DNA TGCAGCGGCCGACTAGCGGGAGAGAACACCGGGGAGCTGTTTTTT. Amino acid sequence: CSGRLAGENTGELFF.

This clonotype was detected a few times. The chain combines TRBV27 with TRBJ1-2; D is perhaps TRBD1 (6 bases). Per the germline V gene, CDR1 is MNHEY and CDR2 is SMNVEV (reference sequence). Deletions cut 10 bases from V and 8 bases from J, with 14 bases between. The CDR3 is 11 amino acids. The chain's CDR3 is CATYGGLGYTF. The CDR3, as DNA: TGTGCCACCTATGGGGGGCTCGGCTACACCTTC.

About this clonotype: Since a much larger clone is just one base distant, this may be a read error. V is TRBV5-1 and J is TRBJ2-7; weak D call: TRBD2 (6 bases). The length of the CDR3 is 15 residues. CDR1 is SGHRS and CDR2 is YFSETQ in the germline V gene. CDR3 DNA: TGTGCCAGCAGCTTCGGAGGGAGGACCCACCACGAGCAGTACTTC. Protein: CASSFGGRTHHEQYF.

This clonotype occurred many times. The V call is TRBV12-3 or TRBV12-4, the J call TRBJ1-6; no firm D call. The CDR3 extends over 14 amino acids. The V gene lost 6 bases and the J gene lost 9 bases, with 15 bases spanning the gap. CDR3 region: CASSSSTRGSPLHF. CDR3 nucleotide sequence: TGTGCCAGCAGCTCTAGTACCAGAGGTTCACCCCTCCACTTT.

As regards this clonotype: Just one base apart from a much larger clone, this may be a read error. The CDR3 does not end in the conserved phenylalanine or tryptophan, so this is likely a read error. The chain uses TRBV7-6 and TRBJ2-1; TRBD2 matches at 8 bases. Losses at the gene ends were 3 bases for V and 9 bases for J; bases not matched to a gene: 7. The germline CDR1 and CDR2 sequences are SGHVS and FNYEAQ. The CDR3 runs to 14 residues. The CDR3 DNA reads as TGTGCCAGCAGCTTGGCGGGAGGAGGGTCTGAGCAGTTCCTC. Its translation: CASSLAGGGSEQFL.

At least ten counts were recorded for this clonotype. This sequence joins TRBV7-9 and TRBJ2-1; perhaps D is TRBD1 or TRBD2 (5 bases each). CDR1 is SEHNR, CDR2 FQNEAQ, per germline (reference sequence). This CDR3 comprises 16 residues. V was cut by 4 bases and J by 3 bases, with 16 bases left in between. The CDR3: CASSSYGASGYNEQFF. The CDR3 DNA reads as TGTGCCAGCAGCTCCTACGGGGCATCTGGCTACAATGAGCAGTTCTTC.

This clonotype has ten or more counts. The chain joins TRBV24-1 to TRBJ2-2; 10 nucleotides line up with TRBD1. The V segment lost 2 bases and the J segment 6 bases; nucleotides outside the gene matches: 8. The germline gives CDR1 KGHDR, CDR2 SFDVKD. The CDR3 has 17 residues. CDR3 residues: CATSDYLTGGASGELFF. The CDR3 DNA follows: TGTGCCACCAGTGATTATTTGACAGGGGGCGCCTCCGGGGAGCTGTTTTTT.

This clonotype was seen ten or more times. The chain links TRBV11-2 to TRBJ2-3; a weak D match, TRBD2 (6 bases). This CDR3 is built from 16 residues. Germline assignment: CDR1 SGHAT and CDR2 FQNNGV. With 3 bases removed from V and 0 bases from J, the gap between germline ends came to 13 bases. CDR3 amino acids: CASSLGSGPSTDTQYF. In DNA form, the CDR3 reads TGTGCCAGCAGCTTGGGGAGCGGGCCCAGCACAGATACGCAGTATTTT.

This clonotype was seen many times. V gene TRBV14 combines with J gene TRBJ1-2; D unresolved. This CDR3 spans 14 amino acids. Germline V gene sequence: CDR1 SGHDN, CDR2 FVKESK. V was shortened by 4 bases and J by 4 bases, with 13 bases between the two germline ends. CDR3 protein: CASSPPGIPYGYTF. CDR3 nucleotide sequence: TGTGCCAGCAGCCCCCCGGGCATCCCCTATGGCTACACCTTC.

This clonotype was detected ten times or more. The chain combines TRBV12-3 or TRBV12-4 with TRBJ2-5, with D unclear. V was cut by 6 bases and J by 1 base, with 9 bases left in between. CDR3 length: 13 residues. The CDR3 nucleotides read TGTGCCAGCAGCGGACGGTTCCAAGAGACCCAGTACTTC. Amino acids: CASSGRFQETQYF.

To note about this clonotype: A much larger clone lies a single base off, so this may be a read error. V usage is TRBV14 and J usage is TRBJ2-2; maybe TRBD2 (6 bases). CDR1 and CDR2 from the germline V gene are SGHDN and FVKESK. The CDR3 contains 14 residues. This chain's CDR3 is CASSRRAGTGELSF. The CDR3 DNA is TGTGCCAGCAGCCGGAGGGCCGGGACCGGGGAGCTGTCTTTT.

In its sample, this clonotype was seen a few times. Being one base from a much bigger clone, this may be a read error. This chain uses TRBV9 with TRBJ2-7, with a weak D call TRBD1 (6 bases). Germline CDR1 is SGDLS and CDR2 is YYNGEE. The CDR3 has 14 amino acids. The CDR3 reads CASAARGQSEEQSF. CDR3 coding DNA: TGTGCCAGCGCCGCTCGGGGACAATCGGAGGAGCAGTCCTTC.

The CDR3 coding sequence is TGTGCCAGCAGCCAAGAATTTTGGGACAGTACTAACTATGGCTACACCTTC. Protein product: CASSQEFWDSTNYGYTF. The chain has TRBV3-1 and TRBJ1-2; 7 positions match TRBD1. In germline, CDR1 is LGHDT, CDR2 YNNKEL (reference sequence). The junction had 7 bases not matched to a gene; V was cut back by 0 bases and J by 0 bases. This CDR3 spans 17 amino acids.

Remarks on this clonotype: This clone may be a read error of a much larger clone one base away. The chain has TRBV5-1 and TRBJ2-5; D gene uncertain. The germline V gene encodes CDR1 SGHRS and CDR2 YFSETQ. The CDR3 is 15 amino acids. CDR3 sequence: CASSSALYNQKTQYF. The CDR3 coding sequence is TGCGCCAGCAGCTCTGCCCTGTACAACCAAAAGACCCAGTACTTC. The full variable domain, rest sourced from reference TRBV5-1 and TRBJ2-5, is KAGVTQTPRYLIKTRGQQVTLSCSPISGHRSVSWYQQTPGQGLQFLFEYFSETQRNKGNFPGRFSGRQFSNSRSEMNVSTLELGDSALYLCASSSALYNQKTQYFGPGTRLLVL.

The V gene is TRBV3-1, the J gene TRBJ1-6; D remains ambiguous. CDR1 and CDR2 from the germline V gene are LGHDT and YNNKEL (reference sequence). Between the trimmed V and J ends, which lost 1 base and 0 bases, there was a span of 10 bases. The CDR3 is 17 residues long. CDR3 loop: CASSQGTPGSYNSPLHF. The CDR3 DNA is TGTGCCAGCAGCCAAGGGACGCCCGGCTCCTATAATTCACCCCTCCACTTT. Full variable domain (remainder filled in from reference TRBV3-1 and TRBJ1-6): DTAVSQTPKYLVTQMGNDKSIKCEQNLGHDTMYWYKQDSKKFLKIMFSYNNKELIINETVPNRFSPKSPDKAHLNLHINSLELGDSAVYFCASSQGTPGSYNSPLHFGNGTRLTVT.

The CDR3 loop is CSARGIGANVLTF. The CDR3 DNA follows: TGCAGTGCGAGGGGGATTGGGGCCAACGTCCTGACTTTC. The chain couples TRBV20-1 to TRBJ2-6, with a possible D match to TRBD1 (6 bases). V lost 6 bases and J lost 3, with 9 bases in between. Germline V gene data show CDR1 as DFQATT and CDR2 as SNEGSKA (reference sequence). The CDR3 runs 13 residues.

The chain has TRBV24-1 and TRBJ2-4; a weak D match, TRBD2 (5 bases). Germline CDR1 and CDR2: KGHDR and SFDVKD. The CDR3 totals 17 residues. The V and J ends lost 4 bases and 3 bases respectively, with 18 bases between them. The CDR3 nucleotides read TGTGCCACCAGTGAACCGGGCCCTAGCTGGGGCAAAAACATTCAGTACTTC. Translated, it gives CATSEPGPSWGKNIQYF.

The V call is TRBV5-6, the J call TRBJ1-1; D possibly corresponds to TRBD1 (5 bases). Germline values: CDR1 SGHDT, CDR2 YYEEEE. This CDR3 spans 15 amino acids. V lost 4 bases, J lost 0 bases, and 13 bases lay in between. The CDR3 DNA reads TGTGCCAGCAGCCTCGGGGCCCCACTGAACACTGAAGCTTTCTTT. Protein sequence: CASSLGAPLNTEAFF.

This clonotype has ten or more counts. The CDR3 reads CASSIGVGELFF. CDR3 in DNA: TGTGCCAGTAGTATCGGAGTTGGGGAGCTGTTTTTT. The chain uses TRBV19 and TRBJ2-2; D gene uncertain. The V end lost 3 bases, the J end lost 8 bases, and 7 bases lay between the germline ends. The CDR3 runs 12 residues. Germline V gene sequence: CDR1 LNHDA, CDR2 SQIVND (reference sequence).

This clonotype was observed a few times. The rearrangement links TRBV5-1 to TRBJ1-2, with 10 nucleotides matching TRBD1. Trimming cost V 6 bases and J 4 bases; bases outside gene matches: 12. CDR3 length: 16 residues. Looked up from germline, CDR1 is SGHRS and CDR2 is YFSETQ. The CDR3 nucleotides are TGCGCCAGCAACTGGGAGACAGGGGGCGGGAGCTATGGCTACACCTTC. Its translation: CASNWETGGGSYGYTF.

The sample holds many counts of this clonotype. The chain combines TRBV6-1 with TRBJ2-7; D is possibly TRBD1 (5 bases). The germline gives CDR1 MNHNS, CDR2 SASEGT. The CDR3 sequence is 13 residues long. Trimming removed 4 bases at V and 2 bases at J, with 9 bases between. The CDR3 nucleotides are TGTGCCAGCAGTGTAAGGGGCCCCTACGAGCAGTACTTC. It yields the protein CASSVRGPYEQYF.